The 10 T cell receptor beta chains reported below all come from one sample, sequenced in a study of blood T cell repertoires in COVID-19. Sequencing used immunoSEQ multiplex PCR; TCRdb keeps in-frame clones, though not all of them. The table has roughly 190,000 clones, around three quarters seen once. The source material was PBMCs or T cells enriched from blood (not recorded which). Receptors were obtained from a woman between 45 and 65 years old with acute COVID-19.

This chain connects TRBV7-8 to TRBJ1-1, with TRBD1 as a possible D gene (5 bases). The CDR3 is 16 residues long. From germline, CDR1 is SGHVS and CDR2 FQNEAQ. The V end lost 2 bases, the J end lost 9 bases, and 22 bases lay between the germline ends. Written as DNA, the CDR3 is TGTGCCAGCAGCTTATCCCTAGGCACCAGGGCGCTACAAGCTTTCTTT. This codes for CASSLSLGTRALQAFF.

The rearrangement links TRBV19 to TRBJ1-1; unclear D gene. The germline V gene has CDR1 LNHDA and CDR2 SQIVND (reference sequence). The CDR3 is made up of 17 amino acids. V was clipped by 0 bases and J by 5 bases, with 19 bases between them. The CDR3 region is CASSIDVGLPLGTEAFF. CDR3 DNA sequence: TGTGCCAGTAGTATAGATGTTGGACTACCTCTGGGGACTGAAGCTTTCTTT.

The rearrangement uses TRBV2 and TRBJ1-2; D is unresolved. CDR3 length: 11 amino acids. Germline V CDR1 and CDR2: SNHLY, FYNNEI. Trimming stripped 3 bases from V and 7 bases from J, with 6 bases between. The CDR3 coding sequence is TGTGCCAGCAGTGACAGAACTGGCTACACCTTC. This translates into CASSDRTGYTF.

The chain is built from TRBV5-1 and TRBJ2-2; TRBD1 aligns across 7 bases. Germline V gene data show CDR1 as SGHRS and CDR2 as YFSETQ. There are 16 residues in the CDR3. Trimming cost V 0 bases and J 2 bases; bases outside gene matches: 4. The CDR3 nucleotides are TGCGCCAGCAGCTTGGAAAGGGGGCTAAACACCGGGGAGCTGTTTTTT. This gives the protein CASSLERGLNTGELFF.

The chain joins TRBV5-4 to TRBJ1-5, with 7 bases identical to TRBD1. This CDR3 has 16 residues. Germline loops: CDR1 SGHNT, CDR2 YYREEE (reference sequence). The V segment lost 3 bases and the J segment 2 bases; nucleotides outside the gene matches: 8. CDR3 loop: CASSWGATGRNQPQHF. The CDR3, as DNA: TGTGCCAGCAGCTGGGGGGCGACAGGGCGCAATCAGCCCCAGCATTTT.

This clone was detected many times. V gene TRBV27 combines with J gene TRBJ2-1, with 10 bases lining up with TRBD2. CDR1 and CDR2 (germline): MNHEY, SMNVEV (reference sequence). The CDR3 is 15 amino acids. V dropped 2 bases and J dropped 9; count of bases not matched to a gene: 7. The CDR3 bases are TGTGCCAGCAGTTTACAAGCGGGGGGGTTCAGTGAGCAGTTCTTC. Residues: CASSLQAGGFSEQFF.

Ten or more counts support this clone. V and J are TRBV2 and TRBJ2-7; 7 nucleotides agree with TRBD1. Germline V lookup: CDR1 SNHLY, CDR2 FYNNEI. Trimming cost V 6 bases and J 6 bases; bases outside gene matches: 8. CDR3 length: 13 residues. CDR3 protein: CASRIQGSGEQYV. The CDR3 DNA is TGTGCCAGCAGAATACAGGGGTCTGGCGAGCAGTACGTC.

V and J are TRBV6-5 and TRBJ2-7; the D gene is possibly TRBD2 (6 bases). This CDR3 has 14 amino acids. V lost 7 bases and J 1 base, leaving 14 bases between the germline ends. The germline V gene encodes CDR1 MNHEY and CDR2 SVGAGI. As DNA, the CDR3 is TGTGCCAGCAACGTATGGGGGACTTCCTACGAGCAGTACGTC. Its protein is CASNVWGTSYEQYV.

V and J are TRBV6-5 and TRBJ1-5; D might be TRBD1 (5 bases). Per the germline V gene, CDR1 is MNHEY and CDR2 is SVGAGI. V dropped 6 bases and J dropped 3 bases, with 12 bases sitting between them. CDR3 size: 14 residues. The CDR3 DNA follows: TGTGCCAGCAGGGACACAGGTGCCAATCAGCCCCAGCATTTT. Its translation is CASRDTGANQPQHF.

V is TRBV6-5 and J is TRBJ1-1; a weak D match, TRBD1 (6 bases). Germline V gene lookup returns CDR1 MNHEY and CDR2 SVGAGI. The CDR3 is 15 amino acids. V shed 5 bases and J shed 0 bases, with 13 bases lying between them. CDR3 protein: CASSPGPGVNTEAFF. The CDR3 nucleotides read TGTGCCAGCAGTCCGGGACCAGGGGTGAACACTGAAGCTTTCTTT.